The 9 T cell receptor beta chains presented below share a single source sample, sequenced in a study of beta chain features in type 1 diabetes. Every bit of the isolated RNA underwent reverse transcription, so sequencing read expressed TCRB transcripts. Sequencing used immunoSEQ multiplex PCR; TCRdb keeps in-frame clones, though not all of them. This sample carries 600,000 to 650,000 clones, about 14% of them seen once, and the ten largest clones take about 0.097%. Specimen: naive CD4+ T cells from blood. These receptors originate from a man younger than 35 in good health.

This clone was detected a few times. V gene TRBV7-3 combines with J gene TRBJ2-1; no clear D gene. The CDR3 covers 13 residues. Germline CDR1 is SGHTA and CDR2 is FQGTGA. V gave up 1 base and J gave up 4 bases, with 5 bases separating them. The CDR3 nucleotides are TGTGCCAGCAGCTTAATAAGATACAATGAGCAGTTCTTC. Translating it yields CASSLIRYNEQFF.

This clone was picked up a small number of times. This sequence joins TRBV6-1 and TRBJ2-7, with 7 bases fitting TRBD1. The CDR3 loop spans 18 amino acids. Germline V gives CDR1 MNHNS, CDR2 SASEGT. J lost 3 bases, V lost 3 bases, and 17 bases had no gene match. CDR3 region: CASSDSTGQAGTLYEQYF. The DNA of the CDR3 is TGTGCCAGCAGTGATTCCACCGGACAGGCCGGAACTCTCTACGAGCAGTACTTC.

The gene calls are TRBV15 and TRBJ1-1; D gene uncertain. There are 14 residues in the CDR3. CDR1 is LNHNV and CDR2 is YYDKDF in the germline V gene (reference sequence). Trimming took 2 bases from V and 0 from J, leaving 7 bases between them. The chain's CDR3 is CATSRPRVNTEAFF. The CDR3 DNA reads as TGTGCCACCAGCAGACCGAGGGTGAACACTGAAGCTTTCTTT. Looking up the rest from reference TRBV15 and TRBJ1-1 gives the full variable domain: DAMVIQNPRYQVTQFGKPVTLSCSQTLNHNVMYWYQQKSSQAPKLLFHYYDKDFNNEADTPDNFQSRRPNTSFCFLDIRSPGLGDTAMYLCATSRPRVNTEAFFGQGTRLTVV.

A few counts support this clone. J is TRBJ1-5 and V is TRBV7-9; no definite D call. Germline V gives CDR1 SEHNR, CDR2 FQNEAQ (reference sequence). V was trimmed by 5 bases and J by 0 bases, leaving 8 bases between them. The CDR3 has 14 residues. CDR3 nucleotide sequence: TGTGCCAGCAGCCTACGAAATAGCAATCAGCCCCAGCATTTT. It specifies CASSLRNSNQPQHF. The full variable domain, its missing parts supplied by reference TRBV7-9 and TRBJ1-5, is DTGVSQNPRHKITKRGQNVTFRCDPISEHNRLYWYRQTLGQGPEFLTYFQNEAQLEKSRLLSDRFSAERPKGSFSTLEIQRTEQGDSAMYLCASSLRNSNQPQHFGDGTRLSIL.

V gene TRBV5-1 combines with J gene TRBJ2-7, with D possibly TRBD1 on 6 matching bases. V was shortened by 0 bases and J by 6 bases, with 13 bases between the two germline ends. Germline assignment: CDR1 SGHRS and CDR2 YFSETQ. This CDR3 has 14 amino acids. CDR3 sequence: CASSLASGAGEQYF. The CDR3 DNA is TGCGCCAGCAGCTTGGCTTCAGGGGCGGGCGAGCAGTACTTC.

The chain uses TRBV18 and TRBJ2-7; D not certain. The germline V gene encodes CDR1 KGHSH and CDR2 LQKENI. The CDR3 covers 13 residues. V was cut by 2 bases and J by 5 bases, with 10 bases left in between. CDR3 protein: CASSPSRSHEQYF. CDR3 coding DNA: TGTGCCAGCTCACCATCCCGGAGCCACGAGCAGTACTTC.

As regards this clone: At the DNA level, this CDR3 is encoded by other sequences in the same sample as well. The CDR3 protein is CASSLGRTYEQYF. CDR3 DNA sequence: TGTGCCAGCAGCTTGGGCAGGACCTACGAGCAGTACTTC. The genes are TRBV7-2 and TRBJ2-7; D not resolved. Trimming shortened V by 3 bases and J by 2 bases, and 8 bases separated the two germline ends. CDR1 and CDR2 (germline): SGHTA, FQGNSA. The CDR3 is made up of 13 amino acids.

This clone was counted only a few times. J is TRBJ2-2 and V is TRBV7-9; 11 bases fit TRBD2. CDR3 size: 19 residues. V lost 1 base to trimming and J lost 1 base; unmatched junction nucleotides: 8. Germline V gene data show CDR1 as SEHNR and CDR2 as FQNEAQ (reference sequence). The CDR3 DNA follows: TGTGCCAGCAGCTTAGTCTGGGGACTAGCGGCCTTGAACACCGGGGAGCTGTTTTTT. Amino acids: CASSLVWGLAALNTGELFF.

The chain uses TRBV14 and TRBJ1-2; 7 bases line up with TRBD1. The CDR3 length is 10 residues. V lost 7 bases, J lost 14 bases, and 7 bases stayed unmatched. The germline CDR1 and CDR2 sequences are SGHDN and FVKESK. DNA of the CDR3: TGTGCCAGCAACGGACAGGAGACGACCTTC. Residues: CASNGQETTF.